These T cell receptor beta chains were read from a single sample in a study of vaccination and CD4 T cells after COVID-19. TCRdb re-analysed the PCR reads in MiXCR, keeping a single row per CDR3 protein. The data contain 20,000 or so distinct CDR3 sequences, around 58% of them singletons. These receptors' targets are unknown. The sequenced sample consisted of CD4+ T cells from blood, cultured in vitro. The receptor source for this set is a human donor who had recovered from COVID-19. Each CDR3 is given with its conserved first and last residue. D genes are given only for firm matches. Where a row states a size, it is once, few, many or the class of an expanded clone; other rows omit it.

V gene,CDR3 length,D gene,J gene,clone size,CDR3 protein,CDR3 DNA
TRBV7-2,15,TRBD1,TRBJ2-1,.,CASSLGQGGYNEQFF,TGTGCCAGCAGCTTAGGACAGGGCGGGTACAATGAGCAGTTCTTC
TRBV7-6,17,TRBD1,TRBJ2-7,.,CASSPPGRTGGTYEQYF,TGTGCCAGCAGCCCCCCCGGCCGGACAGGGGGGACCTACGAGCAGTACTTC
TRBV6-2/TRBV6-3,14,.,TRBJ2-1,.,CASSLIGASNEQFF,TGTGCCAGCAGCCTCATCGGGGCGTCCAATGAGCAGTTCTTC
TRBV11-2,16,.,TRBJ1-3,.,CASSTSPGGTGNTIYF,TGTGCCAGCAGCACTTCCCCCGGAGGGACTGGAAACACCATATATTTT
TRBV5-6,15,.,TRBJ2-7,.,CASSLVSGASYEQYF,TGTGCCAGCAGCTTGGTGTCGGGGGCCTCCTACGAGCAGTACTTC
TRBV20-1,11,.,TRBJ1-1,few,CSAFSYPEAFF,TGCAGTGCTTTTTCTTACCCTGAAGCTTTCTTT
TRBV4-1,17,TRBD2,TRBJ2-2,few,CASSHGLAGVGTGELFF,TGCGCCAGCAGCCACGGACTAGCGGGAGTTGGGACCGGGGAGCTGTTTTTT
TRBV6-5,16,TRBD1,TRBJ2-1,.,CASSYGARGRLNEQFF,TGTGCCAGCAGTTACGGGGCTAGGGGGCGGTTGAATGAGCAGTTCTTC
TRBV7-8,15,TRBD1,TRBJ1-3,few,CASARGQLTGNTIYF,TGTGCCAGCGCGCGGGGACAGTTGACTGGAAACACCATATATTTT
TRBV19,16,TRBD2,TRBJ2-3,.,CASSKWTSGSADTQYF,TGTGCCAGTAGTAAATGGACTAGCGGGAGCGCAGATACGCAGTATTTT
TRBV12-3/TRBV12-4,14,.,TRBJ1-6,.,CASSLSRPGSPLHF,TGTGCCAGCAGCCTTTCCCGGCCTGGTTCACCCCTCCACTTT
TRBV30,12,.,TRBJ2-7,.,CAWSADLGEQYF,TGTGCCTGGAGTGCCGACTTGGGCGAGCAGTACTTC
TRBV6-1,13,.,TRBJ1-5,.,CAGKQHSNQPQHF,TGTGCCGGGAAACAGCATAGCAATCAGCCCCAGCATTTT
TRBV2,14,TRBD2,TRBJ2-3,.,CASGTSGSTDTQYF,TGTGCCAGTGGGACTAGCGGGAGCACAGATACGCAGTATTTT
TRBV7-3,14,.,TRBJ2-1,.,CASSLSRNRDEQFF,TGTGCCAGCAGCTTATCACGAAACCGGGATGAGCAGTTCTTC
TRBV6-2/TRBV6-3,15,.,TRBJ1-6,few,CASPRRGQHYSPLHF,TGTGCCAGCCCTAGGAGAGGACAGCACTATTCACCCCTCCACTTT
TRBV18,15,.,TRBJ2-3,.,CASSPGDGSPDTQYF,TGTGCCAGCTCACCAGGGGACGGGAGCCCAGATACGCAGTATTTT
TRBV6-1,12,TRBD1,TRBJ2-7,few,CASMTGGREQYF,TGTGCCAGCATGACAGGGGGCCGCGAGCAGTACTTC
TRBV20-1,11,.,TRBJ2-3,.,CSAPRTDTQYF,TGCAGTGCTCCTCGCACAGATACGCAGTATTTT
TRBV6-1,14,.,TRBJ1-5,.,CASSRRDSNQPQHF,TGTGCCAGCAGCCGCCGGGACAGCAATCAGCCCCAGCATTTT
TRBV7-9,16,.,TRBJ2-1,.,CASSPSWRFSYNEQFF,TGTGCCAGCAGCCCCTCCTGGAGGTTCTCCTACAATGAGCAGTTCTTC
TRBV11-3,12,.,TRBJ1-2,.,CASSLGGLGYTF,TGTGCCAGCAGCTTGGGGGGGCTAGGCTACACCTTC
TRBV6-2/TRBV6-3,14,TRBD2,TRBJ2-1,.,CASSPSGSKHEQFF,TGTGCCAGCAGTCCCAGCGGGAGTAAGCATGAGCAGTTCTTC
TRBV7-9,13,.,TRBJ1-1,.,CASSFPGPRGAFF,TGTGCCAGCAGCTTCCCGGGGCCAAGAGGAGCTTTCTTT
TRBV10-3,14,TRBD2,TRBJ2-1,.,CAISEREGYNEQFF,TGTGCCATCAGTGAACGGGAGGGCTACAATGAGCAGTTCTTC
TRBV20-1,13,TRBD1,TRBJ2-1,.,CSAPGQGMYEQFF,TGCAGTGCTCCGGGACAGGGGATGTATGAGCAGTTCTTC
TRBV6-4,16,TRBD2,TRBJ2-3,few,CASGKTSGSPFYTQYF,TGTGCCAGCGGCAAGACTAGCGGGAGCCCGTTTTATACGCAGTATTTT
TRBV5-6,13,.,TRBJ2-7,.,CASSFTGPNEQYF,TGTGCCAGCAGCTTTACTGGTCCTAACGAGCAGTACTTC
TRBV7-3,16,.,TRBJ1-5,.,CASSPSSAPDNQPQHF,TGTGCCAGCAGCCCCTCTTCGGCTCCGGATAATCAGCCCCAGCATTTT
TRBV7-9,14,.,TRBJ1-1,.,CASSLGGVGTEAFF,TGTGCCAGCAGCTTAGGCGGTGTGGGCACTGAAGCTTTCTTT
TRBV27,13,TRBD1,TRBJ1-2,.,CASSSGTGVGYTF,TGTGCCAGCAGCTCCGGGACAGGGGTGGGCTACACCTTC
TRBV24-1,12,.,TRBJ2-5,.,CATKGFQETQYF,TGTGCCACCAAGGGTTTTCAAGAGACCCAGTACTTC
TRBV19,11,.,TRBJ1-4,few,CASKEDEKLFF,TGTGCCAGTAAGGAGGATGAAAAACTGTTTTTT
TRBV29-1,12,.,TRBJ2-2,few,CSVAPPTGELFF,TGCAGCGTTGCCCCCCCCACCGGGGAGCTGTTTTTT
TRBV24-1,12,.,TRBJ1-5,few,CATSGVNQPQHF,TGTGCCACCAGTGGGGTCAATCAGCCCCAGCATTTT
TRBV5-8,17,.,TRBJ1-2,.,CASSRGDYGDRTYGYTF,TGTGCCAGCAGCCGAGGTGATTACGGAGACAGGACCTATGGCTACACCTTC
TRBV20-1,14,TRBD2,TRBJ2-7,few,CSASLAGDPYEQYF,TGCAGTGCTTCGTTAGCGGGAGACCCCTACGAGCAGTACTTC
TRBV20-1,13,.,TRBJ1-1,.,CSAPRDGTGGAFF,TGCAGTGCCCCCCGGGACGGTACTGGGGGCGCTTTCTTT
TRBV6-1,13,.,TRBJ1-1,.,CASSRIGGTEAFF,TGTGCCAGCAGTCGGATAGGGGGCACTGAAGCTTTCTTT
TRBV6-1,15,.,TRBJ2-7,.,CASSRPAGAGYEQYF,TGTGCCAGCAGCCGCCCCGCAGGGGCAGGCTACGAGCAGTACTTC
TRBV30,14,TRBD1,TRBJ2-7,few,CAWGGTGIAYEQYF,TGTGCCTGGGGGGGGACAGGGATCGCCTACGAGCAGTACTTC
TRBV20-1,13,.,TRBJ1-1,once,CSALGRVNTEAFF,TGCAGTGCTCTAGGGAGGGTCAACACTGAAGCTTTCTTT
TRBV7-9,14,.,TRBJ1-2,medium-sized,CASSGRAMNYGYTF,TGTGCCAGCAGCGGACGGGCGATGAACTATGGCTACACCTTC
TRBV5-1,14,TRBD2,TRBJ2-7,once,CASSLESGSYEQYF,TGCGCCAGCAGCTTGGAGAGCGGGAGCTACGAGCAGTACTTC
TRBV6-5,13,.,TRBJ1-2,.,CASSYLGDYGYTF,TGTGCCAGCAGTTACTTAGGGGACTATGGCTACACCTTC
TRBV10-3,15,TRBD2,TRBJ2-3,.,CAISDLAASTDTQYF,TGTGCCATCAGTGACCTAGCGGCTAGCACAGATACGCAGTATTTT
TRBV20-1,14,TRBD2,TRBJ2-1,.,CSARDYGRGYEQFF,TGCAGTGCTAGAGATTACGGGAGGGGTTATGAGCAGTTCTTC
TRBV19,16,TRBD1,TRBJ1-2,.,CASSKQAGQGNYGYTF,TGTGCCAGTAGTAAACAGGCGGGACAGGGAAACTATGGCTACACCTTC
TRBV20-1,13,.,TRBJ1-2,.,CSARDITYYGYTF,TGCAGTGCTAGAGATATAACATACTATGGCTACACCTTC
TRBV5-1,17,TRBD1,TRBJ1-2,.,CASSLAPGTGENYGYTF,TGCGCCAGCAGCTTGGCCCCCGGGACAGGGGAGAACTACGGCTACACCTTC
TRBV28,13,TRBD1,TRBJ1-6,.,CASKDRVDSPLHF,TGTGCCAGCAAGGACAGGGTGGATTCACCCCTCCACTTT
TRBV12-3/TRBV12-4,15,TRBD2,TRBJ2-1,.,CASSFVTSVGNEQFF,TGTGCCAGCAGTTTCGTGACTAGCGTTGGGAATGAGCAGTTCTTC
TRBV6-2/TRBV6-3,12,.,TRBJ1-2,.,CASSRDFYGYTF,TGTGCCAGCAGCCGGGATTTCTATGGCTACACCTTC
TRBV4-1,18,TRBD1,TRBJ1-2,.,CASSPLPTGRRVNYGYTF,TGCGCCAGCAGCCCCCTTCCGACAGGGAGGAGGGTCAACTATGGCTACACCTTC